This T cell receptor beta chain originates from a study of T-cell reconstitution after alpha-beta-depleted transplantation in children. The library targeted TCRbeta and was prepared with unique molecular identifiers. TCRdb passed the PCR reads through MiXCR, listing each CDR3 protein once. This sample has 500,000 to 600,000 distinct CDR3 sequences, with roughly 27% found just once. This clonotype showed up just a few times. The antigen is undetermined. Germline V gene sequence: CDR1 MDHEN, CDR2 SYDVKM. V lost 5 bases to trimming and J lost 6 bases; unmatched junction nucleotides: 12. The CDR3 covers 16 residues. General study points: From surviving recipient T cells and thymic progenitors came the high day-60 TCRbeta diversity observed in some patients. At the one-year point after transplant, T-cell counts and TCRbeta diversity were found to come mostly from T cells that had been newly produced. Approximately two months post-transplant, alpha-beta T cells reportedly originated from several hundred expanded graft clones.

V is TRBV28 and J is TRBJ2-2, with 7 nucleotides matching TRBD1. The sample consisted of PBMCs, taken before TCRalphabeta/CD19-depleted stem cell transplant. The sequence derives from a boy under two years old with Wiskott-Aldrich syndrome, due to receive a stem cell transplant. CDR3 nucleotides: TGTGCCAGCAGTCCCTTTCGGAACGACAGGGCCGGGGAGCTGTTTTTT. Translation gives CASSPFRNDRAGELFF. The entire variable domain, with the rest obtained from reference TRBV28 and TRBJ2-2, is as follows: DVKVTQSSRYLVKRTGEKVFLECVQDMDHENMFWYRQDPGLGLRLIYFSYDVKMKEKGDIPEGYSVSREKKERFSLILESASTNQTSMYLCASSPFRNDRAGELFFGEGSRLTVL.